The present T cell receptor beta chain was sequenced within a study of CD8+CD57+ T cells in acquired aplastic anemia. Study at large: Where healthy donors were concerned, CD4+ cells averaged around 11 million reads.

Of note for this clonotype: The target antigen is unknown.

The study profiled TCR beta VDJ and CDR3 using genomic DNA as template. TCRdb reanalysed the reads using MiXCR and keeps one entry per CDR3 protein. This table has approximately 380,000 distinct CDR3 sequences, roughly 68% appearing once. General observations from the study: Roughly 31 CD8+ CDR3 sequences occurred in both the patients and the controls.

The length of the CDR3 is 14 residues. Germline V CDR1 and CDR2: SGHRS, YFSETQ. The V gene lost 5 bases and the J gene lost 7 bases, with 18 bases spanning the gap. The clonotype originates from a human donor in good health, serving as a control. The chain carries TRBV5-1 and TRBJ1-1; the D is unclear. Specimen: sorted CD4+, CD8+, or CD8+CD57+ T cells (not recorded which) from PBMCs. The CDR3 loop is CASSSQSYGYEAFF. The CDR3 DNA sequence: TGCGCCAGCAGTAGTCAGTCCTATGGCTATGAAGCTTTCTTT.